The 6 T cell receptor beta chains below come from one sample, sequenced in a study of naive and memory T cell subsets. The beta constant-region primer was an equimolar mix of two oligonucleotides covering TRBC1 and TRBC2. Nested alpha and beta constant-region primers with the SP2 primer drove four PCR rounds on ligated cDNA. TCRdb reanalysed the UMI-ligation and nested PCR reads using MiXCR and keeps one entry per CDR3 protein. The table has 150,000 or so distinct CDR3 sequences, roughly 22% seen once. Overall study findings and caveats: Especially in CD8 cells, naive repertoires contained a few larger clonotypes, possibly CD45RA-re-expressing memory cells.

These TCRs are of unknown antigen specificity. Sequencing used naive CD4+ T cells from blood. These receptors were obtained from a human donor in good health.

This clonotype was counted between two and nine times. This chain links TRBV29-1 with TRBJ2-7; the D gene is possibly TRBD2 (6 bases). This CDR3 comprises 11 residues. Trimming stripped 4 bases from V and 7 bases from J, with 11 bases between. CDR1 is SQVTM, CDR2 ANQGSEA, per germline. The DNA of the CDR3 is TGCAGCGTTGGGGAGGTTCGGGAGCAGTACTTC. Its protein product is CSVGEVREQYF.

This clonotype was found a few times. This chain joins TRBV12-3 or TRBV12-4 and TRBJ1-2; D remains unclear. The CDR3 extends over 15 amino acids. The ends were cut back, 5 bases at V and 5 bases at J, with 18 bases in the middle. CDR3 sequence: CASSPSREGGYGYTF. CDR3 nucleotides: TGTGCCAGCAGTCCTTCGCGGGAGGGTGGATATGGCTACACCTTC.

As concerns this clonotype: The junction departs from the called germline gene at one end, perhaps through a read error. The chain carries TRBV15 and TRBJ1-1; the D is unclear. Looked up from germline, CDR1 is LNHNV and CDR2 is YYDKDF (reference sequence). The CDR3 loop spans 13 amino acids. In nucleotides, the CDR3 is TGTGCCACCAGCAGAGATCCGAACGCTGAAGCTTTCTTT. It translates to CATSRDPNAEAFF.

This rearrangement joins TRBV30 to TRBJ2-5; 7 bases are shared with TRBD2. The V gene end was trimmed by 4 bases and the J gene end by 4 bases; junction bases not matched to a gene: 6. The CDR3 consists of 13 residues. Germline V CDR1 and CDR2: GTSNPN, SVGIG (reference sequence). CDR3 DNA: TGTGCCTGGACCTTTGGACTAGGAGAGACCCAGTACTTC. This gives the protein CAWTFGLGETQYF.

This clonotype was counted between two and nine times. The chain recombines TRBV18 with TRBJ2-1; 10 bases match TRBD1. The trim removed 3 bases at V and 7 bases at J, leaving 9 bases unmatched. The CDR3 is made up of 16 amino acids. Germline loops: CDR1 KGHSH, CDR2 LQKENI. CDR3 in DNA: TGTGCCAGCTCACCTTTTACGGGACAGGGGTATAATGAGCAGTTCTTC. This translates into CASSPFTGQGYNEQFF.

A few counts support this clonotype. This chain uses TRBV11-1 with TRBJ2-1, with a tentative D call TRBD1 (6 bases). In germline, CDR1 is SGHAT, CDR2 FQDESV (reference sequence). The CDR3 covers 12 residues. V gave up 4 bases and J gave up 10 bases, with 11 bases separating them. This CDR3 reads CASSSGADEQFF. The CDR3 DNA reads TGTGCCAGCAGCTCAGGGGCGGACGAGCAGTTCTTC. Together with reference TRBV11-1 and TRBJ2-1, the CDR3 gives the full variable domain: EAEVAQSPRYKITEKSQAVAFWCDPISGHATLYWYRQILGQGPELLVQFQDESVVDDSQLPKDRFSAERLKGVDSTLKIQPAELGDSAMYLCASSSGADEQFFGPGTRLTVL.